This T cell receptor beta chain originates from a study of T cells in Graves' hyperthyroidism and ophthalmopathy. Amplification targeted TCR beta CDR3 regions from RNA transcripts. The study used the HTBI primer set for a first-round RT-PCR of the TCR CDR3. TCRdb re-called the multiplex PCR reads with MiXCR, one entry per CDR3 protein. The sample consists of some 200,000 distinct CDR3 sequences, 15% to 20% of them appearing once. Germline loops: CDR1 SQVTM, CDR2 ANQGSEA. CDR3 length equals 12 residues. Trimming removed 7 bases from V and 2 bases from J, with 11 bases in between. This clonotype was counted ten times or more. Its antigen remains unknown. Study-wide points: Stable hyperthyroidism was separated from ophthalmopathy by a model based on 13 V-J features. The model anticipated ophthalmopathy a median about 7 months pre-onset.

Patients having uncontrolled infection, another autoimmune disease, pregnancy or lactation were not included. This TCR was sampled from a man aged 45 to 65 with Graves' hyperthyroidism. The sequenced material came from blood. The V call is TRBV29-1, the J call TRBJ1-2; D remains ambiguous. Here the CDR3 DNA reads TGCAGCGAGACTTCGGACAACTATGGCTACACCTTC. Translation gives CSETSDNYGYTF.